The TCR beta chain under discussion was sequenced for a study of neurological immune-mediated disorders. Overall study results and limits: One related-CDR3 cluster, found by phylogenetic grouping, held repertoires of 18 of 34 multiple sclerosis patients and is a possible signature.

One entry per CDR3 protein, called by TCRdb with MiXCR from the 5' RACE reads. This sample has tens of thousands of distinct CDR3 sequences, with just under 6% found just once. The sorted libraries were prepared using 800,000 to 1,000,000 CD4+ or CD8+ T cells that had themselves been sorted. The V gene end was trimmed by 2 bases and the J gene end by 4 bases; junction bases not matched to a gene: 4. The CDR3 loop spans 16 amino acids. Germline-derived CDR1 and CDR2 are MGHRA and YSYEKL. This clonotype was counted ten times or more. No antigen is known for it. The specimen sequenced was CD4+ T cells from blood. This TCR derives from a woman aged 18 to 35 with multiple sclerosis. J is TRBJ2-1 and V is TRBV4-1, with 11 nucleotides matching TRBD2. The DNA for the CDR3 is TGCGCCAGCAGCCAATTTGGACTAGCGGGTTACAATGAGCAGTTCTTC. It translates to CASSQFGLAGYNEQFF.